This T cell receptor (beta chain) was sequenced during a study of shared clonotypes between healthy human individuals. Looked up from germline, CDR1 is SGHTA and CDR2 is FQGNSA. This CDR3 has 9 residues. The method was immunoSEQ multiplex PCR; TCRdb's version includes in-frame clones alone and lacks a portion of them. Among 400,000 to 500,000 clones, 76% were seen once, and the ten largest hold over 10%. Concerning this clone itself: One end of the junction fails to match germline, which may point to a read error.

This chain links TRBV7-2 with TRBJ1-2; D unresolved. The receptor's source is a woman in her thirties or forties in good health. Some clones in this sample may be carry-over from other donors' samples. Sequenced material: PBMCs. The CDR3 sequence is CASSLESLF. The CDR3 region has the DNA TGTGCCAGCAGCTTAGAAAGTCTCTTC.